These 2 T cell receptor beta chains were all obtained from the same sample, sequenced in a study of shared clonotypes between healthy human individuals. Clones were sequenced by immunoSEQ multiplex PCR, and TCRdb holds only the in-frame ones, with some missing. The sample has fewer than 3 million clones, just under 95% seen once; the top ten hold about 0.41%. The specimen sequenced was naive CD4+ T cells from PBMCs. Subset described: CD45RA+ positively selected. The source of these receptors is a man between 18 and 29 years old in good health. Some clones in this sample may be carry-over from other donors' samples.

This chain links TRBV7-6 with TRBJ2-3, with D possibly being TRBD2 (5 bases). Trimming removed 2 bases at V and 0 bases at J, with 12 bases between. This CDR3 comprises 16 residues. Germline-derived CDR1 and CDR2 are SGHVS and FNYEAQ. CDR3 protein: CASSLLSGSSTDTQYF. Here the CDR3 DNA reads TGTGCCAGCAGCTTACTGAGCGGATCTAGCACAGATACGCAGTATTTT.

To note about this clone: Other DNA sequences of this sample code for an identical CDR3. The V gene is TRBV18, the J gene TRBJ1-1; D gene uncertain. Germline CDR1 reads KGHSH; CDR2 reads LQKENI. This CDR3 spans 13 amino acids. V shed 1 base and J shed 2 bases, with 5 bases lying between them. CDR3 sequence (DNA): TGTGCCAGCTCACCACTTGCCAACACTGAAGCTTTCTTT. Its translation is CASSPLANTEAFF.